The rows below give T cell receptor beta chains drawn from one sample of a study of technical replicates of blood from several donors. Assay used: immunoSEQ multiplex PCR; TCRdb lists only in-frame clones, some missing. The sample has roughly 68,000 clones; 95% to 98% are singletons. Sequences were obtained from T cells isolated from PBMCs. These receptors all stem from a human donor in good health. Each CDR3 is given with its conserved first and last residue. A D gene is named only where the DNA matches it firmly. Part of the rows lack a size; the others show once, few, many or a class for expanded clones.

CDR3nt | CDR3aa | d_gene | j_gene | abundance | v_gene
TGTGCCAGCAGCTTATTCCTGTCGGGGTTGAACGAGCAGTACTTC | CASSLFLSGLNEQYF | . | TRBJ2-7 | . | TRBV11-3
TGCAGCGTTGACGGGGGTATCTCCTACAATGAGCAGTTCTTC | CSVDGGISYNEQFF | . | TRBJ2-1 | . | TRBV29-1
TGTGCCAGCAGTTTAATTACAGGAGTCCAAGAGACCCAGTACTTC | CASSLITGVQETQYF | . | TRBJ2-5 | . | TRBV28
TGTGCCAGTAGGGACAATAATGAAAAACTGTTTTTT | CASRDNNEKLFF | . | TRBJ1-4 | . | TRBV19
TGTGCTAGTGGTCCTCGGGGGAGCTCCTACGAGCAGTACTTC | CASGPRGSSYEQYF | . | TRBJ2-7 | . | TRBV12-5
TGTGCCAGCAGCAGGGTTGGCGAGCAGTACTTC | CASSRVGEQYF | . | TRBJ2-7 | . | TRBV27
TGTGCCAGCAGCTTAGCGGTAGGGGACAGGCGCTTTTACAATGAGCAGTTCTTC | CASSLAVGDRRFYNEQFF | TRBD1 | TRBJ2-1 | . | TRBV7-2
TGTGCCAGCAGGAAGACGGACGGGGACTATGGCTACACCTTC | CASRKTDGDYGYTF | . | TRBJ1-2 | . | TRBV6-1
TGTGCCAGCAGCTCCCTGGGACATTACTACGAGCAGTACTTC | CASSSLGHYYEQYF | . | TRBJ2-7 | . | TRBV7-2
TGTGCCAGCAGTCGGGACAGAAGAGTAGAAGCTTTCTTT | CASSRDRRVEAFF | TRBD1 | TRBJ1-1 | . | TRBV2
TGCGCCAGCAGCCTTATGATAGGGATCGGACTCTACGAGCAGTACTTC | CASSLMIGIGLYEQYF | . | TRBJ2-7 | . | TRBV4-1
TGTGCCATTTCGCGGGAGGGAGCCTACAATGAGCAGTTCTTC | CAISREGAYNEQFF | TRBD2 | TRBJ2-1 | . | TRBV6-5
TGTGCCAGCAGCACACCCGGGACAGGGACCTACGAGCAGTACTTC | CASSTPGTGTYEQYF | TRBD1 | TRBJ2-7 | once | TRBV7-9
TGTGCCTGGAACCCGTCGGGTAGCATCACAGATACGCAGTATTTT | CAWNPSGSITDTQYF | . | TRBJ2-3 | . | TRBV30
TGTGCCAGCAGCTTAGATCTTCTACAGGGAGGGGTGAACACTGAAGCTTTCTTT | CASSLDLLQGGVNTEAFF | . | TRBJ1-1 | . | TRBV11-2
TGCGCCAGCAGCCTCCGCGGGACTTTGACGAACACTGAAGCTTTCTTT | CASSLRGTLTNTEAFF | . | TRBJ1-1 | . | TRBV4-1
TGTGCCAGCGCTAGGTCCGGCTCCTACGAGCAGTACTTC | CASARSGSYEQYF | . | TRBJ2-7 | once | TRBV11-1
TGTGCCAGCAGCGAAGGGGGTCTAGCGGGTACCTACGAGCAGTACTTC | CASSEGGLAGTYEQYF | TRBD2 | TRBJ2-7 | . | TRBV9
TGTGCCAGCAGCTTAGGAGAGGCGTTTACAGATACGCAGTATTTT | CASSLGEAFTDTQYF | . | TRBJ2-3 | . | TRBV11-2
TGTGCCAGCAGTTGGCAGGCGACCTATGGCTACACCTTC | CASSWQATYGYTF | . | TRBJ1-2 | . | TRBV6-5
TGTGCCAGCACCTTAGGACAGCAAGAGACCCAGTACTTC | CASTLGQQETQYF | . | TRBJ2-5 | . | TRBV28
TGTGCCTGGAGTCGGTTGGGGGCCCAGGGGGAGACCCAGTACTTC | CAWSRLGAQGETQYF | . | TRBJ2-5 | . | TRBV30
TGTGCCAGCAGTTTTGCAGGGTTTGGCACCGGGGAGCTGTTTTTT | CASSFAGFGTGELFF | . | TRBJ2-2 | . | TRBV28
TGTGCCAGCAACATCGCGGGACAGGGATATAGCAATCAGCCCCAGCATTTT | CASNIAGQGYSNQPQHF | TRBD1 | TRBJ1-5 | . | TRBV28
TGTGCCACCACGGGTCGAACAAGTCAGCCCCAGCATTTT | CATTGRTSQPQHF | . | TRBJ1-5 | . | TRBV2
TGTGCCAGCAGCTCGCCGGGACTAGCGGGAAACAATGAGCAGTTCTTC | CASSSPGLAGNNEQFF | TRBD2 | TRBJ2-1 | . | TRBV7-2
TGTGCCAGCAGCCCCTTTGGGACTTACACAGATACGCAGTATTTT | CASSPFGTYTDTQYF | . | TRBJ2-3 | . | TRBV7-3
TGTGCCTGGAGTGTACAATCGGGATCATTGGATGAGCAGTTCTTC | CAWSVQSGSLDEQFF | . | TRBJ2-1 | . | TRBV30
TGTGCCAGCAGCGTATCGGCGGGGGATACCTACGAGCAGTACTTC | CASSVSAGDTYEQYF | TRBD2 | TRBJ2-7 | . | TRBV9
TGTGCCTGGAGCCCGGGACTTTTCTTCTCCTACAATGAGCAGTTCTTC | CAWSPGLFFSYNEQFF | . | TRBJ2-1 | . | TRBV30
TGTGCCAGCAGTGAATCCAGGGTAGAGACCGGGGAGCTGTTTTTT | CASSESRVETGELFF | . | TRBJ2-2 | . | TRBV2
TGTGCCACCAGCAGAGACCCGAACATGAACACTGAAGCTTTCTTT | CATSRDPNMNTEAFF | . | TRBJ1-1 | . | TRBV15
TGTGCCAGCAGTGAAGTCGGCGAGCAGTACTTC | CASSEVGEQYF | . | TRBJ2-7 | . | TRBV6-1
TGTGCCACCGGCCGGGACAGGGGGCCGGGGCGAGCCCAGCATTTT | CATGRDRGPGRAQHF | TRBD1 | TRBJ1-5 | . | TRBV15
TGTGCCAGCAGCTTAGCGCCGGGGAACGAGCAGTACTTC | CASSLAPGNEQYF | . | TRBJ2-7 | . | TRBV11-1
TGTGCCAGCAGCTCCTCGAACGCGGGCCGCTTAGTTTGGACCCAGTACTTC | CASSSSNAGRLVWTQYF | . | TRBJ2-5 | . | TRBV7-9
TGCGCCAGCAACCAACAGGGGAGGGATACGCAGTATTTT | CASNQQGRDTQYF | . | TRBJ2-3 | . | TRBV10-2
TGTGCCAGCAGCGCAACGGGGGTGTACACAGATACGCAGTATTTT | CASSATGVYTDTQYF | . | TRBJ2-3 | . | TRBV11-2
TGTGCCAGCGGGGGGACAGTCTATGGCTACACCTTC | CASGGTVYGYTF | TRBD1 | TRBJ1-2 | . | TRBV28
TGTGCCAGCAGTGTCGAGGGAGGTTCCTACGAGCAGTACTTC | CASSVEGGSYEQYF | . | TRBJ2-7 | . | TRBV2
TGCAGCGTCCTCTCCCCGGGGGGGGTTGAGCAGTACTTC | CSVLSPGGVEQYF | TRBD2 | TRBJ2-7 | . | TRBV29-1
TGTGCCAGCAGCCCAAGGCGCCTAGCGGGAGCGGGCTATGAGCAGTTCTTC | CASSPRRLAGAGYEQFF | TRBD2 | TRBJ2-1 | . | TRBV7-8
TGTGCCAGTCGGTCAGGAGGGACAGGGGGGGCCACTGAAGCTTTCTTT | CASRSGGTGGATEAFF | . | TRBJ1-1 | . | TRBV21-1
TGTGCCACTACTCAACAGGGGATGGAGCCCCAGCATTTT | CATTQQGMEPQHF | TRBD1 | TRBJ1-5 | . | TRBV19
TGTGCCAGCAGCTTAGGACAGGGGGGTAGGGCTTTCTTT | CASSLGQGGRAFF | TRBD1 | TRBJ1-1 | . | TRBV7-3
TGTGCCAGCAGCTTATCGGGGTCGGTTGGCTACACCTTC | CASSLSGSVGYTF | . | TRBJ1-2 | . | TRBV11-2
TGTGCCAGCAGCTTATCATTGAACACTGAAGCTTTCTTT | CASSLSLNTEAFF | . | TRBJ1-1 | . | TRBV7-3
TGTGCCAGCAGTGAACAGGAACAGCTGTATGGCTACACCTTC | CASSEQEQLYGYTF | . | TRBJ1-2 | once | TRBV6-1
TGTGCCAGCTCCCTCTGGGGAGGGTTCGGCGAGCAGTACTTC | CASSLWGGFGEQYF | TRBD2 | TRBJ2-7 | . | TRBV11-2
TGCGCCAGCAGCTTGGCCCGTGGGAGGGGACAAGAGACCCAGTACTTC | CASSLARGRGQETQYF | TRBD2 | TRBJ2-5 | . | TRBV5-1
TGTGCCATTCTTAACGGACTAGCGGGAGAGTTGGACACCGGGGAGCTGTTTTTT | CAILNGLAGELDTGELFF | TRBD2 | TRBJ2-2 | . | TRBV10-3
TGTGCCATCAGTTACTTTGAGCAGGGGGGTAAAGGCTACGAGCAGTACTTC | CAISYFEQGGKGYEQYF | . | TRBJ2-7 | . | TRBV10-3
TGTGCCAGCAGCGTATCAGGGGGCCAGAACACTGAAGCTTTCTTT | CASSVSGGQNTEAFF | TRBD1 | TRBJ1-1 | . | TRBV9
TGTGCCAGCAGCTATGGACAGGGCCAAGAGACCCAGTACTTC | CASSYGQGQETQYF | TRBD1 | TRBJ2-5 | . | TRBV6-6
TGTGCCAGCAAGCAGGCGAACTATGGCTACACCTTC | CASKQANYGYTF | . | TRBJ1-2 | . | TRBV28
TGTGCCAGCAGCACCGACAGGGCCCGAGCTTTCTTT | CASSTDRARAFF | TRBD1 | TRBJ1-1 | . | TRBV5-4
TGTGCCAGCAGCGTAGGGACTAGCGGATACGAGCAGTACTTC | CASSVGTSGYEQYF | TRBD2 | TRBJ2-7 | . | TRBV9